This TCR beta chain derives from a study of regulatory T cells in long-lasting Graves disease. Findings of the study overall: There was favoring of TRBV28, TRBJ1-2 and TRBJ2-5 in persistent disease.

Time point given: newly diagnosed GD, antithyroid drugs for less than 3 months. Extracted PBMC RNA gave rise to the TCR library. Germline trimming cut 2 bases from V and 4 bases from J; bases unmatched to any gene: 2. CDR1 is DFQATT and CDR2 is SNEGSKA in the germline V gene (reference sequence). The CDR3 length is 13 residues. For this clonotype: Its antigen remains unidentified.

Building the TCR beta libraries relied on iRepertoire HTBI primers, and CDR3 regions underwent Arm-PCR. One entry per CDR3 protein, called by TCRdb with MiXCR from the multiplex PCR reads. The profile shows 620,000 or so distinct CDR3 sequences, roughly 15% of them singletons. The sample also formed part of further work on T cells in Graves' hyperthyroidism and ophthalmopathy. Turning to that study: The study based diagnoses on clinical symptoms, serum thyroxine and TRAb, thyroid ultrasound and orbital computed tomography. A set of HTBI primers served as the primers for a first-round RT-PCR of the TCR CDR3. Most clonotypes expanded in the thyroid (above 0.001) were also present in blood.

This specimen consisted of peripheral blood mononuclear cells (PBMCs), obtained at new diagnosis, from a patient treated with antithyroid drugs. The receptor's source is a woman aged 25 to 39 with Graves disease. V gene TRBV20-1 combines with J gene TRBJ2-7; 10 positions match TRBD2. CDR3 protein: CSARLAGAYEQYF. In DNA form, the CDR3 reads TGCAGTGCTAGACTAGCGGGAGCTTACGAGCAGTACTTC.